This entry features one T cell receptor beta chain sequence. Its antigen target is currently unknown. Per-nucleotide qualities are absent, and no much larger clonotype sits a single base away. The sample belongs to a study of CD8+CD57+ T cells in acquired aplastic anemia (dated by TCRdb to 2017 to 2018). Regarding the study in general: On average, sorted CD4+ and CD8+ cells yielded 3.2 ug of extracted DNA, with a range of about 0.19 to 30 ug. Healthy donor samples averaged roughly 9.8 million reads for CD4+ and fewer than 12 million for CD8+ cells.

Profiling of TCR beta VDJ combinations and CDR3 sequences used genomic DNA as the template. An Illumina HiSeq 2000 was the platform used for TCR repertoire sequencing. As for the authors' bioinformatics: TRBV/TRBJ rearrangement plots, CDR3 size and DJ length profiles, and Simpson's diversity index were used to evaluate the repertoires. Whichever DNA sequence was most abundant in the deep sequencing data was defined as the immunodominant clone. CDR3 amino acid sequences were checked for sharing between subjects and were compared against published repertoires and the VDJdb database. TCRdb applied fastp at Q25 and MiXCR to the public reads, then kept only in-frame beta chains. A single entry per CDR3 protein holds the most common genes and DNA from its merged rows. The V and J calls were determined by TCRdb, not by the authors. For this sample there are 200,000 to 250,000 distinct CDR3 sequences; roughly 35% appear just once. The ten most abundant clones make up 0.95% to 1.2% of the sample.

Results the study describes overall, beyond this receptor: CD8+ Simpson's diversity did not differ significantly between patients and healthy controls (P=0.060). About 30 CD8+ CDR3 sequences were found in both patients and controls but appeared to be highly expressed in patients and within the immunodominant clones of the patients.

TCR repertoires of sorted CD4+ and CD8+ blood T cells from severe aplastic anemia patients and healthy subjects were deep-sequenced in the study. Ficoll-Paque density gradient centrifugation was used to isolate peripheral blood mononuclear cells. Before DNA extraction, CD4+ and CD8+ T cells were sorted with FACS or magnetic beads. The germline V gene (reference sequence) provides CDR1 DFQATT and CDR2 SNEGSKA. The CDR3 contains 13 residues, cysteine and phenylalanine counted. CDR3 DNA is the only sequence kept; it has 39 bases, read in frame from the first base. The source material was sorted CD4+, CD8+, or CD8+CD57+ T cells (not recorded which) from PBMCs. This clonotype originated in a human donor in good health, serving as a control. The chain is encoded by TRBV20-1 joined to TRBJ2-1, with the D gene not clear enough to name. The DNA sequence follows: TGCAGGGGGATAGAGAGCTCCTACAATGAGCAGTTCTTC. This gives the protein CRGIESSYNEQFF.